These T cell receptor beta chains were read from a single sample in a study of blood T cell repertoires in COVID-19. Generated by immunoSEQ multiplex PCR, the TCRdb table keeps only in-frame clones and is missing some. The table lists roughly 200,000 clones, roughly 89% of them singletons. The sample comprised peripheral blood. The origin of the receptors is a man in his forties with acute or convalescent COVID-19. The CDR3 runs from the conserved cysteine through the conserved F or W. A D gene is named only where the DNA matches it firmly. For some rows the clone size is stated as once, few or many, or as a class when expanded; others skip it.

cdr3_aa: CASSLGQGVSPLHF; cdr3_nt: TGTGCCAGCAGCTTGGGACAGGGGGTATCACCCCTCCACTTT; clone_size: NA; d_call: TRBD1; v_call: TRBV13; j_call: TRBJ1-6
cdr3_aa: CASSSRLGSFSYNEQFF; cdr3_nt: TGTGCCAGCAGCTCCCGACTGGGTAGTTTTTCCTACAATGAGCAGTTCTTC; clone_size: few; d_call: NA; v_call: TRBV11-2; j_call: TRBJ2-1
cdr3_aa: CASSLGQGADYGYTF; cdr3_nt: TGTGCCAGCAGCTTAGGACAGGGGGCGGACTATGGCTACACCTTC; clone_size: NA; d_call: TRBD1; v_call: TRBV7-6; j_call: TRBJ1-2
cdr3_aa: CASSLQGTGNTIYF; cdr3_nt: TGTGCCAGCAGCTTACAGGGGACTGGAAACACCATATATTTT; clone_size: NA; d_call: TRBD1; v_call: TRBV5-4; j_call: TRBJ1-3
cdr3_aa: CASSLGSSGGQETQYF; cdr3_nt: TGTGCCAGCAGCTTGGGGAGTAGCGGGGGCCAAGAGACCCAGTACTTC; clone_size: NA; d_call: TRBD2; v_call: TRBV5-4; j_call: TRBJ2-5
cdr3_aa: CASSRGREKANTIYF; cdr3_nt: TGTGCCAGCAGCCGCGGACGGGAGAAGGCAAACACCATATATTTT; clone_size: NA; d_call: NA; v_call: TRBV6-6; j_call: TRBJ1-3
cdr3_aa: CASSIGTGGITGELFF; cdr3_nt: TGTGCCAGTAGTATCGGGACAGGGGGCATAACCGGGGAGCTGTTTTTT; clone_size: NA; d_call: TRBD1; v_call: TRBV19; j_call: TRBJ2-2
cdr3_aa: CASRPTGGDTGELFF; cdr3_nt: TGCGCCAGCAGACCTACAGGGGGCGACACCGGGGAGCTGTTTTTT; clone_size: NA; d_call: TRBD1; v_call: TRBV5-1; j_call: TRBJ2-2
cdr3_aa: CASSLRFEKETQYF; cdr3_nt: TGTGCCAGCAGCTTACGGTTCGAGAAGGAGACCCAGTACTTC; clone_size: few; d_call: NA; v_call: TRBV11-1; j_call: TRBJ2-5
cdr3_aa: CATSDRTVGYGYTF; cdr3_nt: TGTGCCACCAGTGATCGGACAGTAGGCTATGGCTACACCTTC; clone_size: NA; d_call: NA; v_call: TRBV24-1; j_call: TRBJ1-2
cdr3_aa: CASSPPGGTEAFF; cdr3_nt: TGTGCCAGCAGCCCCCCGGGGGGGACTGAAGCTTTCTTT; clone_size: NA; d_call: NA; v_call: TRBV7-9; j_call: TRBJ1-1
cdr3_aa: CASSMSRAGETQYF; cdr3_nt: TGTGCCAGTAGTATGAGTAGGGCGGGAGAGACCCAGTACTTC; clone_size: NA; d_call: NA; v_call: TRBV19; j_call: TRBJ2-5
cdr3_aa: CASSSWTGTQNYNEQFF; cdr3_nt: TGTGCCAGTAGTTCTTGGACCGGGACTCAAAATTACAATGAGCAGTTCTTC; clone_size: NA; d_call: NA; v_call: TRBV19; j_call: TRBJ2-1
cdr3_aa: CASRIMETQYF; cdr3_nt: TGTGCCAGCAGAATTATGGAGACCCAGTACTTC; clone_size: NA; d_call: NA; v_call: TRBV12-3/TRBV12-4; j_call: TRBJ2-5
cdr3_aa: CASSKDRVNTEAFF; cdr3_nt: TGTGCCAGCAGCAAAGACAGGGTGAACACTGAAGCTTTCTTT; clone_size: NA; d_call: TRBD1; v_call: TRBV6-5; j_call: TRBJ1-1
cdr3_aa: CASSSGTGDNQPQHF; cdr3_nt: TGTGCCAGCAGCTCCGGGACAGGGGATAATCAGCCCCAGCATTTT; clone_size: NA; d_call: TRBD1; v_call: TRBV7-2; j_call: TRBJ1-5
cdr3_aa: CASSPSPGTGNSYNEQFF; cdr3_nt: TGTGCCAGCAGCCCTTCTCCCGGGACAGGGAATAGTTACAATGAGCAGTTCTTC; clone_size: NA; d_call: TRBD1; v_call: TRBV5-4; j_call: TRBJ2-1
cdr3_aa: CASSQGQLYEQYF; cdr3_nt: TGTGCCAGCAGCCAAGGACAGCTCTACGAGCAGTACTTC; clone_size: NA; d_call: NA; v_call: TRBV14; j_call: TRBJ2-7
cdr3_aa: CASSQDPRGANNEQFF; cdr3_nt: TGCGCCAGCAGCCAAGATCCCCGCGGGGCCAACAATGAGCAGTTCTTC; clone_size: NA; d_call: NA; v_call: TRBV4-3; j_call: TRBJ2-1
cdr3_aa: CASSQDSVGNQPQHF; cdr3_nt: TGCGCCAGCAGCCAAGATTCAGTCGGCAATCAGCCCCAGCATTTT; clone_size: NA; d_call: NA; v_call: TRBV4-3; j_call: TRBJ1-5
cdr3_aa: CASRGDRYEAFF; cdr3_nt: TGTGCCAGCAGGGGAGACAGGTATGAAGCTTTCTTT; clone_size: NA; d_call: NA; v_call: TRBV6-5; j_call: TRBJ1-1
cdr3_aa: CASSPSPGSTAFF; cdr3_nt: TGTGCCAGCAGTCCATCGCCGGGGTCGACGGCTTTCTTT; clone_size: NA; d_call: NA; v_call: TRBV27; j_call: TRBJ1-1
cdr3_aa: CASSQVAGVETQYF; cdr3_nt: TGCGCCAGCAGCCAAGTAGCGGGGGTCGAGACCCAGTACTTC; clone_size: NA; d_call: TRBD2; v_call: TRBV4-3; j_call: TRBJ2-5
cdr3_aa: CASSRQENYGYTF; cdr3_nt: TGTGCCAGCAGCCGTCAGGAAAACTATGGCTACACCTTC; clone_size: NA; d_call: NA; v_call: TRBV5-4; j_call: TRBJ1-2
cdr3_aa: CAIGRGDNEQFF; cdr3_nt: TGTGCCATCGGCCGGGGGGACAATGAGCAGTTCTTC; clone_size: NA; d_call: TRBD2; v_call: TRBV10-3; j_call: TRBJ2-1